This T cell receptor (beta chain) is drawn from a study of T cells in Graves' hyperthyroidism and ophthalmopathy. RNA transcripts yielded amplified TCR beta CDR3 regions. First-round RT-PCR targeting the TCR CDR3 was performed with the HTBI primer set. TCRdb analysed the multiplex PCR reads with MiXCR anew, one entry per CDR3 protein. The repertoire holds 600,000 or so distinct CDR3 sequences, with approximately 14% as singletons. Trimming cost V 3 bases and J 5 bases, with 17 bases left between them. Germline assignment: CDR1 MDHEN and CDR2 SYDVKM. The CDR3 extends over 15 amino acids. Diagnoses used clinical symptoms, serum thyroxine and TRAb, thyroid ultrasound and orbital computed tomography. Fresh 10 ml peripheral blood yielded PBMCs. This clonotype was counted ten times or more.

This clonotype originated in a woman aged 45-60 years with Graves' ophthalmopathy. The chain combines TRBV28 with TRBJ2-7; D is possibly TRBD2 (6 bases). Sample: blood. CDR3: CASSFPRRGLNEQYF. CDR3 sequence (DNA): TGTGCCAGCAGTTTCCCCAGGAGGGGCTTGAACGAGCAGTACTTC.